Each of the 17 T cell receptor beta chains below was sequenced from the same sample in a study of cytomegalovirus exposure and HLA in healthy donors. The PCR made use of 60 Vbeta and 13 Jbeta primers. This table comes from immunoSEQ multiplex PCR, and its TCRdb copy is limited to in-frame clones, with some not included. The sample holds some 170,000 clones, roughly 85% seen once. The specimen sequenced was PBMCs. The receptor source for this set is a young man in good health and CMV-seropositive.

This chain uses TRBV11-1 with TRBJ1-1; no clear D gene. The ends were cut back, 10 bases at V and 2 bases at J, with 11 bases in the middle. This CDR3 is 12 amino acids long. CDR1 is SGHAT, CDR2 FQDESV, per germline (reference sequence). For the CDR3, the DNA is TGTGCCACCCGTCGGGAAAACACTGAAGCTTTCTTT. As protein: CATRRENTEAFF.

V is TRBV29-1 and J is TRBJ2-5; D not certain. CDR1 is SQVTM, CDR2 ANQGSEA, per germline. CDR3 size: 12 residues. V gave up 4 bases and J gave up 1 base, with 7 bases separating them. This CDR3 reads CSVVFSQETQYF. The CDR3 region has the DNA TGCAGCGTTGTGTTCAGCCAAGAGACCCAGTACTTC.

The chain uses TRBV2 and TRBJ2-3, with a weak D call TRBD1 (5 bases). The germline V and J ends were trimmed by 2 bases and 0 bases, with 18 bases remaining between them. In germline, CDR1 is SNHLY, CDR2 FYNNEI. The CDR3 sequence is 18 residues long. The CDR3 region has the DNA TGTGCCAGCAGTGAACCTACGCAGACAGAACTTAGCACAGATACGCAGTATTTT. This sequence encodes CASSEPTQTELSTDTQYF.

CDR3 amino acids: CASSYSSTDNYGYTF. As DNA, the CDR3 is TGTGCCAGCAGTTACTCCTCGACAGACAACTATGGCTACACCTTC. The V call is TRBV6-5, the J call TRBJ1-2; perhaps TRBD1 as D (5 bases). The CDR3 spans 15 residues. CDR1 is MNHEY, CDR2 SVGAGI, per germline. Trimming removed 0 bases from V and 2 bases from J, with 10 bases in between.

V is TRBV6-1 and J is TRBJ2-1; 11 bases agree with TRBD2. Germline values: CDR1 MNHNS, CDR2 SASEGT. The CDR3 has 16 residues. The V and J ends lost 3 bases and 9 bases, in that order; junction bases with no gene match: 10. In DNA form, the CDR3 reads TGTGCCAGCAGTGACAGACTAGCGGGAAGGCCTATTGAGCAGTTCTTC. Translating it yields CASSDRLAGRPIEQFF.

V usage is TRBV19 and J usage is TRBJ1-4; 8 bases line up with TRBD1. CDR1 and CDR2 from the germline V gene are LNHDA and SQIVND (reference sequence). Trimming cost V 5 bases and J 8 bases; bases outside gene matches: 10. The CDR3 length is 15 residues. CDR3 bases: TGTGCCAGTAGTCTGACAGGGGTAATACGGGAAAAACTGTTTTTT. Encoded protein: CASSLTGVIREKLFF.

The V call is TRBV7-2, the J call TRBJ2-3; 14 bases map to TRBD2. This CDR3 has 15 amino acids. The V gene end was trimmed by 5 bases and the J gene end by 4 bases; junction bases not matched to a gene: 2. Germline V gene lookup returns CDR1 SGHTA and CDR2 FQGNSA. The CDR3 DNA sequence: TGTGCCAGCAGCGCGACTAGCGGGAGGGCAGATACGCAGTATTTT. It codes for CASSATSGRADTQYF.

Only a few counts were recorded for this clone. V and J are TRBV29-1 and TRBJ2-1; 12 nucleotides agree with TRBD2. V dropped 5 bases and J dropped 7; count of bases not matched to a gene: 6. CDR3 length equals 14 residues. The germline V gene has CDR1 SQVTM and CDR2 ANQGSEA. The chain's CDR3 is CSVQTTSGRNEQFF. The CDR3 DNA follows: TGCAGCGTTCAAACGACTAGCGGGAGAAATGAGCAGTTCTTC.

Note on this clone: This CDR3 fails to terminate in the conserved phenylalanine or tryptophan, so it likely reflects a read error. J is TRBJ1-6 and V is TRBV2, with 10 bases identical to TRBD1. Germline loops: CDR1 SNHLY, CDR2 FYNNEI. The CDR3 extends over 15 amino acids. The trim removed 3 bases at V and 7 bases at J, leaving 3 bases unmatched. Here the CDR3 reads CASSESGQGNSPLHL. DNA of the CDR3: TGTGCCAGCAGTGAGTCGGGACAGGGGAATTCACCCCTCCACCTT.

V and J are TRBV4-1 and TRBJ2-2; possible D gene TRBD2, 6 bases. Trimming shortened V by 4 bases and J by 6 bases, and 18 bases separated the two germline ends. CDR3 size: 16 residues. The germline V gene has CDR1 MGHRA and CDR2 YSYEKL. CDR3 amino acids: CASSPVTSGGAGELFF. For the CDR3, the DNA is TGCGCCAGCAGCCCCGTTACTAGTGGAGGGGCCGGGGAGCTGTTTTTT.

CDR3 nucleotides: TGCGCCAGCAGCCAAGGTTGGCGGGGTTCCTACAATGAGCAGTTCTTC. Its protein product is CASSQGWRGSYNEQFF. The genes are TRBV4-3 and TRBJ2-1, with a possible D match to TRBD2 (6 bases). The CDR3 is made up of 16 amino acids. Germline V gene data show CDR1 as LGHNA and CDR2 as YSLEER. Trimming removed 1 base at V and 1 base at J, with 11 bases between.

V gene TRBV18 combines with J gene TRBJ2-3, with a tentative D call TRBD2 (5 bases). Looked up from germline, CDR1 is KGHSH and CDR2 is LQKENI. The CDR3 totals 13 residues. Trimming removed 6 bases at V and 4 bases at J, with 11 bases between. The CDR3 sequence: CASSLRRADTQYF. The CDR3 DNA sequence: TGTGCCAGCTCCCTCCGGCGGGCAGATACGCAGTATTTT. The full variable domain, its missing parts supplied by reference TRBV18 and TRBJ2-3, is NAGVMQNPRHLVRRRGQEARLRCSPMKGHSHVYWYRQLPEEGLKFMVYLQKENIIDESGMPKERFSAEFPKEGPSILRIQQVVRGDSAAYFCASSLRRADTQYFGPGTRLTVL.

DNA for the CDR3: TGCGCCAGCAGCGCCCGCGCCCCGGGACTAGTGGGGGTATCGAACACCGGGGAGCTGTTTTTT. Translating gives CASSARAPGLVGVSNTGELFF. The chain carries TRBV5-1 and TRBJ2-2; TRBD2 matches 8 bases. The germline CDR1 and CDR2 sequences are SGHRS and YFSETQ. This CDR3 spans 21 amino acids. Trimming cost V 4 bases and J 0 bases; bases outside gene matches: 20.

This clone showed up many times. The chain is built from TRBV7-9 and TRBJ2-7, with a tentative D call TRBD1 (6 bases). Per the germline V gene, CDR1 is SEHNR and CDR2 is FQNEAQ (reference sequence). The CDR3 contains 14 residues. Trimming left V 5 bases short and J 4 bases short, with 15 bases between. CDR3 in DNA: TGTGCCAGCAGCCCAAGGAACAGGGTTTACGAGCAGTACTTC. This gives the protein CASSPRNRVYEQYF.

The V call is TRBV6-6, the J call TRBJ1-5; D perhaps matches TRBD1 (6 bases). Trimming took off 5 bases at V and 6 bases at J, with 20 bases between the two ends. Germline V gives CDR1 MNHNY, CDR2 SVGAGI (reference sequence). The CDR3 runs to 16 residues. CDR3 in DNA: TGTGCCAGCAGTCTTCTCGGCTCAGGGGAGGGTCAGCCCCAGCATTTT. Translated, it gives CASSLLGSGEGQPQHF.

A single count supports this clone. The gene calls are TRBV20-1 and TRBJ1-2, with D unresolved. V was trimmed by 8 bases and J by 3 bases, leaving 10 bases between them. This CDR3 has 11 residues. Germline V lookup: CDR1 DFQATT, CDR2 SNEGSKA (reference sequence). The CDR3 DNA reads TGCAGTCCTTACACAGACTATGGCTACACCTTC. Translation: CSPYTDYGYTF.

The chain uses TRBV7-9 and TRBJ1-1, with unresolved D. V lost 0 bases and J 2 bases, leaving 13 bases between the germline ends. CDR1 and CDR2 (germline): SEHNR, FQNEAQ (reference sequence). The CDR3 covers 16 residues. The CDR3 sequence: CASSLAGWGANTEAFF. CDR3 in DNA: TGTGCCAGCAGCTTAGCGGGGTGGGGAGCCAACACTGAAGCTTTCTTT. The whole variable domain, remainder taken from reference TRBV7-9 and TRBJ1-1, is DTGVSQNPRHKITKRGQNVTFRCDPISEHNRLYWYRQTLGQGPEFLTYFQNEAQLEKSRLLSDRFSAERPKGSFSTLEIQRTEQGDSAMYLCASSLAGWGANTEAFFGQGTRLTVV.